This T cell receptor (beta chain) was recovered during a study of OX40 agonist ivuxolimab in advanced cancers. The wider study: In this trial design, patients received ivuxolimab intravenously at 0.01 to 10 mg/kg every 2 weeks.

This table comes from immunoSEQ multiplex PCR, and its TCRdb copy is limited to in-frame clones, with some not included. The repertoire holds tens of thousands of clones, 94% seen once, with roughly 11% in the top ten. With V trimmed by 4 bases and J by 3 bases, 4 bases remained unmatched. Germline assignment: CDR1 SGDLS and CDR2 YYNGEE. The CDR3 sequence is 14 residues long. Autoimmune disease history or systemic immunosuppression meant exclusion. This sequence was found in an adult with an advanced solid tumor such as melanoma, head and neck, liver or kidney cancer. The chain carries TRBV9 and TRBJ1-2; 9 bases map to TRBD1. The sequenced sample was CD4+ or CD8+ T cells sorted from blood, obtained in a trial of the OX40 agonist ivuxolimab. CDR3 sequence: CASSSWTGDYGYTF. DNA of the CDR3: TGTGCCAGCAGCTCATGGACAGGGGACTATGGCTACACCTTC. The full variable domain, in which reference TRBV9 and TRBJ1-2 provide the parts outside the CDR3, is DSGVTQTPKHLITATGQRVTLRCSPRSGDLSVYWYQQSLDQGLQFLIQYYNGEERAKGNILERFSAQQFPDLHSELNLSSLELGDSALYFCASSSWTGDYGYTFGSGTRLTVV.